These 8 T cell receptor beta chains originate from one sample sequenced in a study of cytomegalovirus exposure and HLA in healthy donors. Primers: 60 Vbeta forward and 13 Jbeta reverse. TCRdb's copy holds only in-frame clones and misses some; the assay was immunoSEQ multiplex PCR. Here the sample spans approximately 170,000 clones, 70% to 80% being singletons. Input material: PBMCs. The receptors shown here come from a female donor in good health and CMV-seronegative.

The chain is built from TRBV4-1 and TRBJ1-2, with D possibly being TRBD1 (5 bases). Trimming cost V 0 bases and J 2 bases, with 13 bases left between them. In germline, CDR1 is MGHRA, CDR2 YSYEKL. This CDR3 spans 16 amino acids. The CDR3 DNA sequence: TGCGCCAGCAGCCAAGATTCGGGGGGGGGAAACTATGGCTACACCTTC. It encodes CASSQDSGGGNYGYTF.

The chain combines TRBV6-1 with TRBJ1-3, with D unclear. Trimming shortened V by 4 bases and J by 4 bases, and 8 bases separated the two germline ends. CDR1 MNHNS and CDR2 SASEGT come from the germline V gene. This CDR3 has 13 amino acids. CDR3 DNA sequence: TGTGCCAGCAGTGGAGATCCGGGAAACACCATATATTTT. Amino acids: CASSGDPGNTIYF.

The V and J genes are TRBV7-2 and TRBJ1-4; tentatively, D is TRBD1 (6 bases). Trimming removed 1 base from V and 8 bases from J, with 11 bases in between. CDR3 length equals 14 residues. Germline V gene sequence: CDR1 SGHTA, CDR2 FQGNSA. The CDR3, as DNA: TGTGCCAGCAGCTTAGACAGGGCCGCCGAAAAACTGTTTTTT. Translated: CASSLDRAAEKLFF.

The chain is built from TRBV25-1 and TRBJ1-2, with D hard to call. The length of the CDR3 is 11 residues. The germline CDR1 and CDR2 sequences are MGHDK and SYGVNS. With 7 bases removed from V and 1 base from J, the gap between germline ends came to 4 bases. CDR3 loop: CASTGNYGYTF. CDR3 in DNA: TGTGCCAGCACCGGTAACTATGGCTACACCTTC.

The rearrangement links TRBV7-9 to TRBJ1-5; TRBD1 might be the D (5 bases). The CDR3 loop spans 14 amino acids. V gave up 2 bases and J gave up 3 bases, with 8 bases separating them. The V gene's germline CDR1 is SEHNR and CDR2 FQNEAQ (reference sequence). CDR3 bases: TGTGCCAGCAGCTTACCAGGGAACAATCAGCCCCAGCATTTT. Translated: CASSLPGNNQPQHF.

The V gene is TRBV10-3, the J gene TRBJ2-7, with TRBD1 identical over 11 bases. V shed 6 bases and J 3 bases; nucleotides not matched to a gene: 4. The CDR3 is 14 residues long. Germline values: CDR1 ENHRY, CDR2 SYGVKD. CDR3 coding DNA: TGTGCCATCAGAGGGACAGGGGGATACTACGAGCAGTACTTC. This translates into CAIRGTGGYYEQYF.

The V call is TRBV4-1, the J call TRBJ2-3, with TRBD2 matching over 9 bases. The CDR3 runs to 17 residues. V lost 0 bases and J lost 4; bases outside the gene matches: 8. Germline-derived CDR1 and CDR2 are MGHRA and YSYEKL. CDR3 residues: CASSQDGLAGPPDTQYF. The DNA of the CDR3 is TGCGCCAGCAGCCAAGACGGGCTAGCGGGGCCCCCAGATACGCAGTATTTT.

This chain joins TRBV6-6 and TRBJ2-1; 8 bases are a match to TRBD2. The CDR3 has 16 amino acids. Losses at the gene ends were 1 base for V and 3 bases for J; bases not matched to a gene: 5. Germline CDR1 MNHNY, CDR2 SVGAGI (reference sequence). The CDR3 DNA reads TGTGCCAGCAGTTACTTGGCGGGGGGCCGCTACAATGAGCAGTTCTTC. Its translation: CASSYLAGGRYNEQFF.